This entry lists 20 T cell receptor beta chains sequenced from one sample in a study of blood T cell repertoires in COVID-19. Clones were read by immunoSEQ multiplex PCR, and TCRdb kept only the in-frame ones, dropping some. The profile shows 180,000 or so clones, 80% to 90% of them singletons. Sequencing was carried out using peripheral blood. All receptors derive from a woman in her 50s with acute or convalescent COVID-19.

This sequence joins TRBV19 and TRBJ2-7; weak D call: TRBD1 (5 bases). CDR1 LNHDA and CDR2 SQIVND come from the germline V gene (reference sequence). There are 14 residues in the CDR3. Trimming left V 3 bases short and J 4 bases short, with 13 bases between. CDR3 coding DNA: TGTGCCAGTAGTATGATTGCAGGGCGGTACGAGCAGTACTTC. Translating it yields CASSMIAGRYEQYF.

V gene TRBV5-1 combines with J gene TRBJ2-4, with 8 positions matching TRBD1. The CDR3 contains 15 residues. The trim removed 5 bases at V and 0 bases at J, leaving 4 bases unmatched. Germline V lookup: CDR1 SGHRS, CDR2 YFSETQ. In DNA, the CDR3 is TGCGCCAGCAGACCGACAGGGGTAGCCAAAAACATTCAGTACTTC. It yields the protein CASRPTGVAKNIQYF.

This clone has just one count. The chain joins TRBV18 to TRBJ1-6; perhaps TRBD1 as D (6 bases). V was trimmed by 5 bases and J by 6 bases, leaving 14 bases between them. Germline lookup yields CDR1 KGHSH and CDR2 LQKENI. The CDR3 is 15 residues long. The CDR3 DNA follows: TGTGCCAGCTCATCTGGGACAACGCCTAATTCACCCCTCCACTTT. As protein: CASSSGTTPNSPLHF.

As DNA, the CDR3 is TGTGCCAGCTCACACAGGCTTGATTCACCCCTCCACTTT. This encodes CASSHRLDSPLHF. The chain has TRBV18 and TRBJ1-6; tentative D call: TRBD1 (5 bases). Germline CDR1 and CDR2: KGHSH and LQKENI. This CDR3 has 13 amino acids. Between the trimmed V and J ends, which lost 4 bases and 8 bases, there was a span of 9 bases.

The chain recombines TRBV6-5 with TRBJ2-3, with 14 bases lining up with TRBD2. The CDR3 runs 16 residues. Germline V gene sequence: CDR1 MNHEY, CDR2 SVGAGI. V dropped 4 bases and J dropped 7; count of bases not matched to a gene: 7. The CDR3 sequence: CASSSRLAGGPHTQYF. Here the CDR3 DNA reads TGTGCCAGCAGTTCCCGACTAGCGGGGGGGCCACATACGCAGTATTTT.

The rearrangement uses TRBV4-1 and TRBJ2-1; 7 nucleotides line up with TRBD2. Germline lookup yields CDR1 MGHRA and CDR2 YSYEKL. The CDR3 has 20 residues. The V and J ends lost 3 bases and 0 bases, in that order; junction bases with no gene match: 17. The CDR3 DNA reads as TGCGCCAGCAGCCATCGATCGGGGCGGGGGTTACAGTTCTCCTACAATGAGCAGTTCTTC. This codes for CASSHRSGRGLQFSYNEQFF.

Note on this clone: Distinct nucleotide sequences in the sample also encode this CDR3. This rearrangement joins TRBV5-4 to TRBJ2-5; D is ambiguous. Germline V gene data show CDR1 as SGHNT and CDR2 as YYREEE (reference sequence). Trimming removed 1 base at V and 0 bases at J, with 4 bases between. This CDR3 is built from 13 residues. This CDR3 is CASSLPDQETQYF. CDR3 in DNA: TGTGCCAGCAGCTTGCCCGACCAAGAGACCCAGTACTTC.

V is TRBV21-1 and J is TRBJ1-4; the table gives TRBD1 as D, unverified against the DNA. TRBV21-1 is a known pseudogene. The CDR3 has 17 residues. CDR3 in DNA: TGTGCCAGCCCACCGGGACAGGGGGCAGGGGCTAATGAAAAACTGTTTTTT. Translation: CASPPGQGAGANEKLFF.

J is TRBJ1-2 and V is TRBV19; a possible D gene is TRBD1 (5 bases). Germline CDR1 LNHDA, CDR2 SQIVND (reference sequence). The CDR3 covers 14 residues. V gave up 1 base and J gave up 3 bases, with 9 bases separating them. DNA of the CDR3: TGTGCCAGTAGTATAGGTCAAGGGGACTATGGCTACACCTTC. Amino acid sequence: CASSIGQGDYGYTF.

V usage is TRBV30 and J usage is TRBJ2-6, with a possible D match to TRBD1 (6 bases). V was cut by 2 bases and J by 0 bases, with 14 bases left in between. The CDR3 is made up of 17 amino acids. Germline-derived CDR1 and CDR2 are GTSNPN and SVGIG (reference sequence). The CDR3 DNA sequence: TGTGCCTGGAGTCTCCGGACAGTTCTCTCTGGGGCCAACGTCCTGACTTTC. As protein: CAWSLRTVLSGANVLTF.

The V call is TRBV6-5, the J call TRBJ2-1; TRBD2 is a possible D gene (5 bases). The V gene lost 2 bases and the J gene lost 5 bases, with 13 bases spanning the gap. This CDR3 comprises 15 residues. Per germline, CDR1 MNHEY and CDR2 SVGAGI. The CDR3: CASSYLTNEDNEQFF. As DNA, the CDR3 is TGTGCCAGCAGTTACCTGACTAACGAAGACAATGAGCAGTTCTTC.

Here the CDR3 reads CASSPQGDGEQFF. The CDR3 DNA sequence: TGTGCCAGCAGCCCCCAGGGGGATGGTGAGCAGTTCTTC. V gene TRBV11-1 combines with J gene TRBJ2-1; 7 positions agree with TRBD1. The CDR3 sequence is 13 residues long. The trim removed 5 bases at V and 9 bases at J, leaving 7 bases unmatched. The germline gives CDR1 SGHAT, CDR2 FQDESV (reference sequence).

This clone has just one count. The V call is TRBV28, the J call TRBJ2-7; TRBD2 matches 9 bases. The CDR3 totals 15 residues. The trim removed 7 bases at V and 6 bases at J, leaving 13 bases unmatched. The germline V gene encodes CDR1 MDHEN and CDR2 SYDVKM. CDR3 sequence reads: CASIPGGGGGSEQYF. The CDR3 DNA reads as TGTGCCAGCATCCCAGGCGGGGGGGGCGGCTCCGAGCAGTACTTC.

This chain uses TRBV7-2 with TRBJ1-4, with 7 bases aligning to TRBD1. The V segment lost 5 bases and the J segment 6 bases; nucleotides outside the gene matches: 6. Germline CDR1 is SGHTA and CDR2 is FQGNSA. The CDR3 has 14 residues. The CDR3 here is CASSQGQPDEKLFF. CDR3 coding DNA: TGTGCCAGCAGCCAGGGACAGCCGGATGAAAAACTGTTTTTT. Based on the CDR3 plus reference TRBV7-2 and TRBJ1-4, the full variable domain is GAGVSQSPSNKVTEKGKDVELRCDPISGHTALYWYRQSLGQGLEFLIYFQGNSAPDKSGLPSDRFSAERTGGSVSTLTIQRTQQEDSAVYLCASSQGQPDEKLFFGSGTQLSVL.

The chain links TRBV5-1 to TRBJ2-2; TRBD2 is a possible D gene (6 bases). Germline loops: CDR1 SGHRS, CDR2 YFSETQ. The V end was cut by 4 bases, the J end by 6 bases, with 19 bases between. This CDR3 has 16 residues. Written as DNA, the CDR3 is TGCGCCAGCAGCCCCTTGGGGGGTTTTGATGCCGGGGAGCTGTTTTTT. Protein product: CASSPLGGFDAGELFF.

CDR3 nucleotide sequence: TGTGCCAGTAGTCCCAGGGCCAATCAGCCCCAGCATTTT. Amino acids: CASSPRANQPQHF. The J gene is TRBJ1-5, the V gene TRBV19; possible D gene TRBD1, 5 bases. Trimming removed 5 bases from V and 3 bases from J, with 8 bases in between. The CDR3 extends over 13 amino acids. Looked up from germline, CDR1 is LNHDA and CDR2 is SQIVND (reference sequence).

This chain connects TRBV9 to TRBJ2-1, with D possibly TRBD2 on 6 matching bases. The CDR3 consists of 18 residues. Between the trimmed V and J ends, which lost 0 bases and 7 bases, there was a span of 23 bases. The germline V gene has CDR1 SGDLS and CDR2 YYNGEE. The CDR3 DNA is TGTGCCAGCAGCGTAGCAAAAAAGGGGAGGCGACCAGAGAATGAGCAGTTCTTC. Translation: CASSVAKKGRRPENEQFF.

The chain employs TRBV5-8 and TRBJ2-3; TRBD2 might be the D (5 bases). V shed 4 bases and J shed 5 bases, with 26 bases lying between them. The CDR3 loop spans 18 amino acids. CDR1 and CDR2 from the germline V gene are SGHTS and YDEGEE. The CDR3 reads CASSHKDVGDFFGDTQYF. The CDR3 bases are TGTGCCAGCAGCCACAAAGACGTCGGGGATTTTTTCGGAGATACGCAGTATTTT.

The rearrangement joins TRBV12-2 to TRBJ2-7; the listed D gene, TRBD2, was not tested against the DNA. TRBV12-2 constitutes a pseudogene. The CDR3 totals 12 residues. In nucleotides, the CDR3 is TGTGCAAGTCGCCGGGTCTCCTACGAGCAGTACTTC. Its translation is CASRRVSYEQYF.

The rearrangement joins TRBV21-1 to TRBJ2-2; the table assigns TRBD1, which was not confirmed against the DNA. TRBV21-1 is described as a pseudogene. This CDR3 has 16 amino acids. In nucleotides, the CDR3 is TGTGCCAGCAGCCCCGACAGGCGCAAGAACACCGGGGAGCTGTTTTTT. Translating gives CASSPDRRKNTGELFF.